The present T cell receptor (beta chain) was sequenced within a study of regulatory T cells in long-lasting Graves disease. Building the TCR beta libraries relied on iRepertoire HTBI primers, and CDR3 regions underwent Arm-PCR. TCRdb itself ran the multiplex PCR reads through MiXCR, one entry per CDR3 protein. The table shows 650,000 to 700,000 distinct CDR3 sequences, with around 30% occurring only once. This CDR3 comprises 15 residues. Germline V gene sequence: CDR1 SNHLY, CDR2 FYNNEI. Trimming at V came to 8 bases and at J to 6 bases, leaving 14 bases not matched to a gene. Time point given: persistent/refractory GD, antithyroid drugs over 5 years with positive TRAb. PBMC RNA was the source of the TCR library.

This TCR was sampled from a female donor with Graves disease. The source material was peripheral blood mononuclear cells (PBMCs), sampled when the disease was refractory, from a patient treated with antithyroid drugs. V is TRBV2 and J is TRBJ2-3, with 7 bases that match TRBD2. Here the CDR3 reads CASCYDAGVQDTQYF. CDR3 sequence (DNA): TGTGCCAGCTGTTATGATGCGGGAGTGCAGGATACGCAGTATTTT.